The next 5 T cell receptor beta chains were all read from a single sample in a study of cytomegalovirus exposure and HLA in healthy donors. Primers: 60 Vbeta forward and 13 Jbeta reverse. Assay used: immunoSEQ multiplex PCR; TCRdb lists only in-frame clones, some missing. In the table there are around 130,000 clones, 70% to 90% of which are singletons. The specimen was PBMCs. All receptors derive from a boy younger than 18 in good health and CMV-seronegative.

The chain uses TRBV13 and TRBJ2-5; TRBD2 matches 8 bases. This CDR3 has 19 residues. The J segment lost 2 bases and the V segment lost 0 bases, leaving 14 bases of the junction unmatched. Looked up from germline, CDR1 is PRHDT and CDR2 is FYEKMQ (reference sequence). The CDR3: CASSLGLRSPSGYQETQYF. The CDR3 DNA follows: TGTGCCAGCAGCTTAGGCCTTAGGAGCCCTAGCGGGTATCAAGAGACCCAGTACTTC.

The rearrangement links TRBV4-3 to TRBJ2-7; D might be TRBD1 (5 bases). The CDR3 is 13 amino acids. Germline loops: CDR1 LGHNA, CDR2 YSLEER. Trimming left V 1 base short and J 11 bases short, with 15 bases between. Here the CDR3 reads CASSQVYGASEYF. Here the CDR3 DNA reads TGCGCCAGCAGCCAAGTGTATGGGGCCTCAGAGTACTTC.

V gene TRBV9 combines with J gene TRBJ1-3; 7 bases map to TRBD1. With 4 bases clipped from V and 0 bases from J, the junction kept 7 bases outside the gene matches. The length of the CDR3 is 16 residues. Germline loops: CDR1 SGDLS, CDR2 YYNGEE. The CDR3 protein is CASSSLGTASGNTIYF. As DNA, the CDR3 is TGTGCCAGCAGCAGCCTCGGGACAGCCTCTGGAAACACCATATATTTT.

The genes are TRBV7-9 and TRBJ2-7; no reliable D call. The CDR3 has 11 residues. V lost 6 bases and J 4 bases, leaving 7 bases between the germline ends. From germline, CDR1 is SEHNR and CDR2 FQNEAQ (reference sequence). In DNA form, the CDR3 reads TGTGCCAGCAGTAGAGATTACGAGCAGTACTTC. Translating gives CASSRDYEQYF.

This chain uses TRBV6-5 with TRBJ2-7; 7 positions agree with TRBD1. Germline V CDR1 and CDR2: MNHEY, SVGAGI. J was trimmed by 2 bases and V by 6 bases; bases with no gene match: 10. The CDR3 runs to 15 residues. CDR3 region: CASRGRDSSPYEQYF. The CDR3, as DNA: TGTGCCAGCAGGGGCCGGGACAGCAGCCCCTACGAGCAGTACTTC.